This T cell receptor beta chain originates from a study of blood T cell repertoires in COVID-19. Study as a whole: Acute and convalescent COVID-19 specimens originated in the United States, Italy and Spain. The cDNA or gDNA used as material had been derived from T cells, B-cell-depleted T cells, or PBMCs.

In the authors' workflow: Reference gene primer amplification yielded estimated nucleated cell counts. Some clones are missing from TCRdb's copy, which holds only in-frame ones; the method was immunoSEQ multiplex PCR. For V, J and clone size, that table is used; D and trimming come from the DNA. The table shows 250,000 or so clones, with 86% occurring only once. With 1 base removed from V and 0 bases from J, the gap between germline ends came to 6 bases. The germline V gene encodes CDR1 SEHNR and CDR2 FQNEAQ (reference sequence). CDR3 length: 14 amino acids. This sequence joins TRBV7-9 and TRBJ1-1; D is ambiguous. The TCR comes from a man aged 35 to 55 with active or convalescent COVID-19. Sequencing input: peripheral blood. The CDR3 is CASSLGALNTEAFF. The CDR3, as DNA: TGTGCCAGCAGCTTAGGGGCGCTGAACACTGAAGCTTTCTTT.